The 12 T cell receptor beta chains reported below all come from one sample, sequenced in a study of cytomegalovirus exposure and HLA in healthy donors. The repertoire was sequenced with immunoSEQ multiplex PCR; TCRdb's copy has only in-frame clones and lacks some. The sample has 150,000 to 200,000 clones, roughly nine tenths seen once. The material sequenced was PBMCs. These receptors came from a woman aged 18-29 years in good health and CMV-seropositive.

The chain combines TRBV4-3 with TRBJ1-1, with D possibly being TRBD1 (5 bases). The V gene's germline CDR1 is LGHNA and CDR2 YSLEER. CDR3 length: 15 amino acids. V dropped 0 bases and J dropped 4 bases, with 12 bases sitting between them. The CDR3 sequence is CASSQDNQGGTEAFF. The DNA for the CDR3 is TGCGCCAGCAGCCAAGATAACCAGGGAGGCACTGAAGCTTTCTTT.

Concerning this clone itself: The junction shows a germline mismatch at one end, possibly a read error. The chain employs TRBV5-1 and TRBJ2-1; unclear D gene. Germline loops: CDR1 SGHRS, CDR2 YFSETQ. CDR3 length equals 11 residues. The CDR3 reads CASSSSNEQFF. Here the CDR3 DNA reads TGCGCCAGCAGCTCCTCCAATGAGCAGTTCTTC.

This chain joins TRBV7-7 and TRBJ2-2, with 8 bases that match TRBD1. V shed 6 bases, J shed 5 bases, and the junction held 8 bases outside the gene matches. CDR3 size: 15 residues. The germline CDR1 and CDR2 sequences are SSHAT and FNYEAQ (reference sequence). CDR3 protein: CASRLGTGGTGELFF. For the CDR3, the DNA is TGTGCCAGCAGGCTGGGGACAGGAGGGACCGGGGAGCTGTTTTTT.

This clone was seen a single time. As DNA, the CDR3 is TGTGCCAGCAGTTACTCGTGGGGACAGGGGAAAGAGACCCAGTACTTC. This gives the protein CASSYSWGQGKETQYF. The V and J genes are TRBV6-5 and TRBJ2-5, with 10 bases fitting TRBD1. Germline V gives CDR1 MNHEY, CDR2 SVGAGI. This CDR3 spans 16 amino acids. Trimming took 0 bases from V and 3 from J; bases not matched to a gene: 4.

J is TRBJ2-2 and V is TRBV27; no reliable D call. Germline V gene data show CDR1 as MNHEY and CDR2 as SMNVEV (reference sequence). The V end lost 6 bases, the J end lost 0 bases, and 8 bases lay between the germline ends. This CDR3 has 14 residues. The CDR3 nucleotides read TGTGCCAGCAGCTTGACACCGAACACCGGGGAGCTGTTTTTT. It translates to CASSLTPNTGELFF.

CDR3 DNA: TGTGCCAGCAGTTTACAGGGTTTAGGCTACACCTTC. This sequence encodes CASSLQGLGYTF. The J gene is TRBJ1-2, the V gene TRBV28; a weak D match, TRBD1 (5 bases). Germline V gene sequence: CDR1 MDHEN, CDR2 SYDVKM. The CDR3 runs 12 residues. Deletions cut 2 bases from V and 8 bases from J, with 9 bases between.

The chain is built from TRBV6-1 and TRBJ1-2; no clear D gene. The V gene's germline CDR1 is MNHNS and CDR2 SASEGT. With 0 bases removed from V and 4 bases from J, the gap between germline ends came to 18 bases. CDR3 length equals 17 residues. CDR3 nucleotide sequence: TGTGCCAGCAGTGAAGCGAGGAAGGCGAGTCGAGCCTATGGCTACACCTTC. Its protein is CASSEARKASRAYGYTF.

This chain joins TRBV30 and TRBJ1-2, with D tentatively TRBD1 (6 bases). Trimming left V 6 bases short and J 4 bases short, with 12 bases between. CDR1 and CDR2 (germline): GTSNPN, SVGIG (reference sequence). The CDR3 spans 12 residues. CDR3 bases: TGTGCCTGTACCGGGACATCCTATGGCTACACCTTC. Encoded protein: CACTGTSYGYTF.

The chain links TRBV7-3 to TRBJ2-3, with D hard to call. Trimming shortened V by 1 base and J by 8 bases, and 7 bases separated the two germline ends. The CDR3 has 12 amino acids. Germline values: CDR1 SGHTA, CDR2 FQGTGA. The CDR3 reads CASSLRGTTQYF. The CDR3, as DNA: TGTGCCAGCAGCTTAAGAGGCACTACGCAGTATTTT.

This clone was counted once. CDR3 region: CASIKNEGAAYGYTF. CDR3 nucleotide sequence: TGTGCCAGCATTAAAAATGAGGGGGCGGCCTATGGCTACACCTTC. The V gene is TRBV6-5, the J gene TRBJ1-2, with 7 bases aligning to TRBD1. V trimming: 7 bases; J trimming: 4 bases; junction bases outside the gene matches: 12. Germline V gene lookup returns CDR1 MNHEY and CDR2 SVGAGI. The length of the CDR3 is 15 residues.

This clone was found a few times. CDR3 in DNA: TGTGCCAGCAGAGGGGGGGACCATGGCTACACCTTC. As protein: CASRGGDHGYTF. The chain recombines TRBV25-1 with TRBJ1-2, with a possible D match to TRBD1 (6 bases). Per germline, CDR1 MGHDK and CDR2 SYGVNS. V was shortened by 6 bases and J by 6 bases, with 11 bases between the two germline ends. The CDR3 is 12 residues long.

The rearrangement uses TRBV29-1 and TRBJ1-1, with 7 bases fitting TRBD1. CDR1 and CDR2 (germline): SQVTM, ANQGSEA. The CDR3 sequence is 17 residues long. V lost 3 bases, J lost 0 bases, and 13 bases stayed unmatched. This CDR3 is CSVDRQGPISMNTEAFF. The CDR3 DNA sequence: TGCAGCGTTGACCGACAGGGCCCAATATCCATGAACACTGAAGCTTTCTTT.